The clone carrying this TCR beta chain has just a few counts. CDR3 size: 15 residues. Germline V CDR1 and CDR2: SGHRS, YFSETQ. Germline trimming cut 3 bases from V and 10 bases from J; bases unmatched to any gene: 7. This sample is drawn from a study of blood T cell repertoires in COVID-19. Whole-study context: The United States, Italy and Spain provided the acute and convalescent COVID-19 samples.

Method: immunoSEQ multiplex PCR; TCRdb's copy keeps in-frame clones and lacks some. There are 200,000 to 300,000 clones in the sample; about four fifths occur only once, and 3% to 4.5% lies in the top ten. Sequencing used PBMCs or T cells enriched from blood (not recorded which). The clonotype comes from a woman aged 40 to 55 who had been exposed to COVID-19. The chain couples TRBV5-1 to TRBJ1-6; TRBD1 aligns across 10 bases. CDR3 sequence: CASSSRQGADSPLHF. In DNA, the CDR3 is TGCGCCAGCAGCTCGAGACAGGGGGCAGACTCACCCCTCCACTTT. Full variable domain (missing parts from reference TRBV5-1 and TRBJ1-6): KAGVTQTPRYLIKTRGQQVTLSCSPISGHRSVSWYQQTPGQGLQFLFEYFSETQRNKGNFPGRFSGRQFSNSRSEMNVSTLELGDSALYLCASSSRQGADSPLHFGNGTRLTVT.